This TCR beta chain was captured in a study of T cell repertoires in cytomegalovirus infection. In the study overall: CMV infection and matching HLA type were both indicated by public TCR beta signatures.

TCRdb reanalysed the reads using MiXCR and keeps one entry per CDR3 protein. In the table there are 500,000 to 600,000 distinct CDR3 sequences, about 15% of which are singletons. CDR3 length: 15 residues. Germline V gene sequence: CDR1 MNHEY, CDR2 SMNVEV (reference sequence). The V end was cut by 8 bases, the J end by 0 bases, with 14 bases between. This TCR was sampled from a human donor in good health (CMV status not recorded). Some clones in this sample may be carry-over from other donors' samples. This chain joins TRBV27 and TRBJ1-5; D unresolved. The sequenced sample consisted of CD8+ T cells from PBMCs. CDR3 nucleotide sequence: TGTGCCAGCGCCCTCAGTAGTTATAGCAATCAGCCCCAGCATTTT. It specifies CASALSSYSNQPQHF.